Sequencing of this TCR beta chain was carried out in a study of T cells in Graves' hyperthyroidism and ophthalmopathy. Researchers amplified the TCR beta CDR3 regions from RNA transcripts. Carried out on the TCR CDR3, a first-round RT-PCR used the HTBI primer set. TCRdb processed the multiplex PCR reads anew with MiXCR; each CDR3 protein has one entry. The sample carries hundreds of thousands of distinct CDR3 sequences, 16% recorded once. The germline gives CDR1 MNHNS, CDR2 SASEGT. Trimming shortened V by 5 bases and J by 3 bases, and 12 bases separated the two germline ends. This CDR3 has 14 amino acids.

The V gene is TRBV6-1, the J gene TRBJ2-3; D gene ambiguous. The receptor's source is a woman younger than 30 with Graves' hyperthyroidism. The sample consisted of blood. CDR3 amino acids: CASSSSPYTDTQYF. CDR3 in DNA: TGTGCCAGCAGTTCCTCACCCTATACAGATACGCAGTATTTT.